Listed below are T cell receptor beta chains from one sample, sequenced in a study of T cell changes during pregnancy in multiple sclerosis. Sequencing was performed with immunoSEQ multiplex PCR; in TCRdb, only in-frame clones are kept and a portion is missing. The data contain about 22,000 clones, 90% to 95% of them singletons. The starting material was CD4+ T cells from peripheral blood mononuclear cells, obtained after pregnancy. The source of these receptors is a female donor in good health, enrolled as a control in a pregnancy study. The CDR3 runs from the conserved cysteine through the conserved F or W. Fields, in order: clone size, J gene, V gene, D gene, CDR3 DNA, CDR3 protein. The D gene is left open where the match is weak. The listing skips clone size in some rows; elsewhere it reads once, few, many or a size class.

abundance: NA
j_gene: TRBJ1-4
v_gene: TRBV28
d_gene: TRBD1
CDR3nt: TGTGCCAGCAGTTGGGGTGGCGGACAGGGGGCCGGGGAAAAACTGTTTTTT
CDR3aa: CASSWGGGQGAGEKLFF

abundance: few
j_gene: TRBJ1-1
v_gene: TRBV28
d_gene: TRBD1
CDR3nt: TGTGCCAGCAGTTTACGACAGGGAAACACTGAAGCTTTCTTT
CDR3aa: CASSLRQGNTEAFF

abundance: NA
j_gene: TRBJ1-5
v_gene: TRBV10-3
d_gene: NA
CDR3nt: TGTGCCATCAGTGAGTCGCGACAGAGCAATCAGCCCCAGCATTTT
CDR3aa: CAISESRQSNQPQHF

abundance: NA
j_gene: TRBJ1-5
v_gene: TRBV30
d_gene: NA
CDR3nt: TGTGCCTGGAGCCACAGGGTTGGCCAGCCCCAGCATTTT
CDR3aa: CAWSHRVGQPQHF

abundance: NA
j_gene: TRBJ1-1
v_gene: TRBV6-5
d_gene: NA
CDR3nt: TGTGCCAGCAGTTACTCGATGGGAGGGGCCTACGTAGCTTTCTTT
CDR3aa: CASSYSMGGAYVAFF

abundance: NA
j_gene: TRBJ1-1
v_gene: TRBV18
d_gene: TRBD1
CDR3nt: TGTGCCAGCTCAGGGAGACAGGGGTACACTGAAGCTTTCTTT
CDR3aa: CASSGRQGYTEAFF

abundance: few
j_gene: TRBJ2-1
v_gene: TRBV28
d_gene: NA
CDR3nt: TGTGCCAGCAGTCCGCCCGCGTCGCTGGAGCAGTTCTTC
CDR3aa: CASSPPASLEQFF

abundance: once
j_gene: TRBJ1-2
v_gene: TRBV6-6
d_gene: TRBD1
CDR3nt: TGTGCCAGCAGCAAGAGTGCGGGACAGATCTATGGCTACACCTTC
CDR3aa: CASSKSAGQIYGYTF

abundance: few
j_gene: TRBJ2-1
v_gene: TRBV28
d_gene: NA
CDR3nt: TGTGCCAGCACCCCCCCCCGACTCAACAATGAGCAGTTCTTC
CDR3aa: CASTPPRLNNEQFF

abundance: once
j_gene: TRBJ2-7
v_gene: TRBV28
d_gene: NA
CDR3nt: TGTGCCAGCAGCCGAACAGGGTGGGAGCAGTACTTC
CDR3aa: CASSRTGWEQYF

abundance: once
j_gene: TRBJ2-7
v_gene: TRBV19
d_gene: TRBD1
CDR3nt: TGTGCCAGTAGTAAACAGGGGGCTTGGGACGAGCAGTACTTC
CDR3aa: CASSKQGAWDEQYF

abundance: NA
j_gene: TRBJ2-3
v_gene: TRBV5-4
d_gene: NA
CDR3nt: TGTGCCAGCAGCTTGGCCATGCGGGGTATGAGAGATACGCAGTATTTT
CDR3aa: CASSLAMRGMRDTQYF

abundance: NA
j_gene: TRBJ1-4
v_gene: TRBV7-6
d_gene: TRBD1
CDR3nt: TGTGCCAGCAGCTCCCGCGACAGGGGGGCCGGCGAAAAACTGTTTTTT
CDR3aa: CASSSRDRGAGEKLFF

abundance: NA
j_gene: TRBJ1-3
v_gene: TRBV11-1
d_gene: NA
CDR3nt: TGTGCCAGCAGCTTCATGGGGAGCCTCTCTGGAAACACCATATATTTT
CDR3aa: CASSFMGSLSGNTIYF

abundance: NA
j_gene: TRBJ1-3
v_gene: TRBV7-3
d_gene: NA
CDR3nt: TGTGCCAGCAGCTTAGGGCCTGGGTTAGGAAACACCATATATTTT
CDR3aa: CASSLGPGLGNTIYF

abundance: NA
j_gene: TRBJ1-1
v_gene: TRBV5-4
d_gene: NA
CDR3nt: TGTGCCAGCAGCTTAGGTCGGGCTGAAGCTTTCTTT
CDR3aa: CASSLGRAEAFF

abundance: NA
j_gene: TRBJ2-1
v_gene: TRBV10-1
d_gene: TRBD2
CDR3nt: TGCGCCAGCAGTAGCAATTCCTGGGGCGGGGGTTACAATGAGCAGTTCTTC
CDR3aa: CASSSNSWGGGYNEQFF

abundance: NA
j_gene: TRBJ1-2
v_gene: TRBV25-1
d_gene: NA
CDR3nt: TGTGCCAGCAGTGGATTTGACAGGCTGGGCTACACCTTC
CDR3aa: CASSGFDRLGYTF

abundance: NA
j_gene: TRBJ2-5
v_gene: TRBV27
d_gene: NA
CDR3nt: TGTGCCAGCAGTTTATCGGCAGCCCGAGGGACCCAGTACTTC
CDR3aa: CASSLSAARGTQYF

abundance: NA
j_gene: TRBJ2-7
v_gene: TRBV5-1
d_gene: NA
CDR3nt: TGCGCCAGCAGAGGGGGGGTTTCAGGCTACGAGCAGTACTTC
CDR3aa: CASRGGVSGYEQYF